This T cell receptor beta chain was sequenced in a study of blood T cell repertoires in COVID-19. Whole-study context: Spain, Italy and the United States supplied samples that represented acute and convalescent COVID-19. In each case, the material was cDNA or gDNA derived from T cells, B-cell-depleted T cells, or PBMCs.

Source study methods: The assay estimated nucleated cells by amplifying reference gene primers. Sequencing used immunoSEQ multiplex PCR; TCRdb keeps in-frame clones, though not all of them. The D gene and trimming were derived from the DNA, and the V and J assignments and clone size from that table. Of over 40,000 clones in the sample, about nine tenths are singletons; the top ten hold approximately 2.6%. Germline loops: CDR1 LGHDT, CDR2 YNNKEL (reference sequence). This CDR3 contains 15 residues. Trimming cost V 3 bases and J 10 bases, with 16 bases left between them. This receptor was obtained from a man older than 75 with acute or convalescent COVID-19. The genes are TRBV3-1 (or the pseudogene TRBV3-2) and TRBJ1-6, with TRBD1 as a possible D gene (6 bases). Sequencing was carried out using peripheral blood. CDR3 nucleotide sequence: TGTGCCAGCAGCCAGGGTTGGAGGCAGGGGTCACCCCTCCACTTT. Amino acids: CASSQGWRQGSPLHF.